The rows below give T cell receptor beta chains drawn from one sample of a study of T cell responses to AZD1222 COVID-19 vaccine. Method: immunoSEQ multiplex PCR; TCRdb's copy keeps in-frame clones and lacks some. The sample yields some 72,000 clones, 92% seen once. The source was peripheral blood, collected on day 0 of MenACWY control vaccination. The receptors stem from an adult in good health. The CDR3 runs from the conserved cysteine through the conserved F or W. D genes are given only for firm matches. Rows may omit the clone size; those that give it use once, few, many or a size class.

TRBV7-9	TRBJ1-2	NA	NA	CASSLEGYFYGYTF	TGTGCCAGCAGCTTAGAAGGTTACTTCTATGGCTACACCTTC
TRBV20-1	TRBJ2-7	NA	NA	CSAFSRYEQYF	TGCAGTGCTTTTTCAAGGTACGAGCAGTACTTC
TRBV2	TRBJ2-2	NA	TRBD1	CASSTTGGDTGELFF	TGTGCCAGCAGTACGACAGGGGGGGACACCGGGGAGCTGTTTTTT
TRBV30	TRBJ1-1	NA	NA	CAWTSSFTEAFF	TGTGCCTGGACCTCAAGTTTCACTGAAGCTTTCTTT
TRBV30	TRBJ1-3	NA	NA	CAWHGGRTSFGNTIYF	TGTGCCTGGCATGGGGGCAGGACGTCCTTTGGAAACACCATATATTTT
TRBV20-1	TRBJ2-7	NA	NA	CSASSQGPSYEQYF	TGCAGTGCTAGTTCACAGGGCCCGTCCTACGAGCAGTACTTC
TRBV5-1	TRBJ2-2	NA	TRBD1	CASSLDRGRSTNTGELFF	TGCGCCAGCAGCTTGGACAGGGGGCGAAGCACGAACACCGGGGAGCTGTTTTTT
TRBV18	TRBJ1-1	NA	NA	CASSPPGRQTTEAFF	TGTGCCAGCTCACCCCCGGGCAGACAAACCACTGAAGCTTTCTTT
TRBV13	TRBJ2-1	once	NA	CASSSASVSSSYNEQFF	TGTGCCAGCAGCTCCGCTTCAGTGTCCAGCTCCTACAATGAGCAGTTCTTC
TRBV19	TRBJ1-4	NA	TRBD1	CASSAGTGGATNEKLFF	TGTGCCAGTAGTGCCGGGACAGGGGGCGCAACTAATGAAAAACTGTTTTTT
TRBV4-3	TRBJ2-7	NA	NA	CASSQDVISYEQYF	TGCGCCAGCAGCCAAGATGTCATCTCCTACGAGCAGTACTTC
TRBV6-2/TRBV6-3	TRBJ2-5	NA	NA	CASSSSDREETQYF	TGTGCCAGCAGTTCGTCGGACAGAGAAGAGACCCAGTACTTC
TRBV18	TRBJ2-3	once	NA	CASSPGGYTQYF	TGTGCCAGCTCACCAGGGGGCTATACGCAGTATTTT
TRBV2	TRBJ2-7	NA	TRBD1	CASSESGQGSYEQYF	TGTGCCAGCAGTGAATCGGGACAGGGTTCCTACGAGCAGTACTTC
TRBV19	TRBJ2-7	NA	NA	CASKPTGYFYEQYF	TGTGCCAGTAAGCCCACAGGGTATTTCTACGAGCAGTACTTC
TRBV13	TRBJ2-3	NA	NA	CASSPTHVTGRTDTQYF	TGTGCCAGCAGCCCCACCCACGTGACAGGACGCACAGATACGCAGTATTTT
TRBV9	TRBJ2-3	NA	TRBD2	CASSAAGLAGSDTQYF	TGTGCCAGCAGCGCCGCGGGACTAGCGGGATCAGATACGCAGTATTTT
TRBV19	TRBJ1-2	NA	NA	CASSIGEGYGYTF	TGTGCCAGTAGTATAGGGGAGGGCTATGGCTACACCTTC
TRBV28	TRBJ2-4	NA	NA	CASTLGGAGEDIQYF	TGTGCCAGCACTTTAGGGGGCGCGGGGGAGGACATTCAGTACTTC
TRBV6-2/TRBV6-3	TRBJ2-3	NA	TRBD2	CASSYTPLGGRGDTQYF	TGTGCCAGCAGTTACACCCCACTAGGCGGGAGAGGTGATACGCAGTATTTT
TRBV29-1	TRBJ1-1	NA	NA	CSVFGGGTEAFF	TGCAGCGTCTTTGGGGGAGGCACTGAAGCTTTCTTT
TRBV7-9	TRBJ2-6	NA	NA	CASSNTGRPTQF	TGTGCCAGCAGCAACACGGGGCGGCCCACTCAATTC
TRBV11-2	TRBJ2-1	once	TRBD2	CASSLTHPASGRNEQFF	TGTGCCAGCAGCTTAACTCACCCCGCTAGCGGGAGAAATGAGCAGTTCTTC
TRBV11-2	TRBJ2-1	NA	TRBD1	CASSLAGTGFDEQFF	TGTGCCAGCAGCTTAGCCGGGACAGGGTTCGATGAGCAGTTCTTC
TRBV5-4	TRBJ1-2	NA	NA	CASSLGGANYGYTF	TGTGCCAGCAGCTTGGGAGGGGCTAACTATGGCTACACCTTC
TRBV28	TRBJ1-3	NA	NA	CASSLPWISGNTIYF	TGTGCCAGCAGTTTGCCATGGATCTCTGGAAACACCATATATTTT
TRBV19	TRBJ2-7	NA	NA	CASSTGDEQYF	TGTGCCAGTAGTACGGGGGACGAGCAGTACTTC
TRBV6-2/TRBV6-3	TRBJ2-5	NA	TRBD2	CASTPLSGSWAETQYF	TGTGCCAGCACCCCTCTCAGCGGGAGTTGGGCAGAGACCCAGTACTTC
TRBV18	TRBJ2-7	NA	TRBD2	CASSPQTGLASGSYEQYF	TGTGCCAGCTCACCACAGACAGGGTTGGCTAGCGGGAGCTACGAGCAGTACTTC
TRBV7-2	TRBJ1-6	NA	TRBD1	CASSLGTGQGQGSPLHF	TGTGCCAGCAGCTTAGGGACCGGACAGGGCCAAGGATCACCCCTCCACTTT
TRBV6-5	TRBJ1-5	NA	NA	CASSYSAEYQPQHF	TGTGCCAGCAGTTACTCGGCGGAATATCAGCCCCAGCATTTT
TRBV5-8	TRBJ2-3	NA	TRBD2	CASSPAGPTDTQYF	TGTGCCAGCAGCCCAGCGGGGCCCACAGATACGCAGTATTTT
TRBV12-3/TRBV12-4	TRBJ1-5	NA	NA	CASSLDVNQPQHF	TGTGCCAGCAGTTTAGATGTAAATCAGCCCCAGCATTTT
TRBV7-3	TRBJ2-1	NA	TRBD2	CASSSGLAGAGRYSYNEQFF	TGTGCCAGCAGCAGCGGACTAGCGGGGGCAGGTCGGTACTCCTACAATGAGCAGTTCTTC
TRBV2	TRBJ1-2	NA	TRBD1	CASRDRAGYGYTF	TGTGCCAGCAGGGACAGGGCTGGCTATGGCTACACCTTC
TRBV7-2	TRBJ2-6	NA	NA	CASSREQSGANVLTF	TGTGCCAGCAGCCGCGAGCAGTCTGGGGCCAACGTCCTGACTTTC
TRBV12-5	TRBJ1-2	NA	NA	CASALDGGTRAYGYTF	TGTGCTAGTGCCTTGGACGGGGGCACCCGGGCCTATGGCTACACCTTC
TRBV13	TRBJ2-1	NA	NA	CASSRRPGDEQFF	TGTGCCAGCAGCCGCAGACCGGGCGATGAGCAGTTCTTC
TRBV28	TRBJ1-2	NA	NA	CASSRGVGGYTF	TGTGCCAGCAGCAGGGGAGTTGGAGGCTACACCTTC
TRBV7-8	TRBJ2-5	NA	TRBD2	CASSLGAGGSETQYF	TGTGCCAGCAGCTTGGGAGCGGGGGGGTCAGAGACCCAGTACTTC
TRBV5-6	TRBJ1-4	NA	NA	CASSIRQRATNEKLFF	TGTGCCAGCAGCATCAGACAGCGTGCAACTAATGAAAAACTGTTTTTT
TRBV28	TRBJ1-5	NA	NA	CASTRDSNQPQHF	TGTGCCAGCACTCGGGATAGCAATCAGCCCCAGCATTTT
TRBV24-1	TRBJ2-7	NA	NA	CATSTGSGVYEQYF	TGTGCCACCAGTACGGGGTCAGGGGTATACGAGCAGTACTTC
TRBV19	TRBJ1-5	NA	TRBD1	CASSGQGANQPQHF	TGTGCCAGTAGTGGACAGGGGGCCAATCAGCCCCAGCATTTT
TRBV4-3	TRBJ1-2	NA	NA	CASSQVAANYGYTF	TGCGCCAGCAGCCAAGTCGCGGCTAACTATGGCTACACCTTC
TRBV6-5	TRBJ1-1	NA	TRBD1	CASKPGGNVPEAFF	TGTGCCAGCAAGCCAGGGGGCAACGTGCCTGAAGCTTTCTTT
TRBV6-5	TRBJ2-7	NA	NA	CASSYGLGAGEQYF	TGTGCCAGCAGTTACGGGCTAGGGGCGGGGGAGCAGTACTTC
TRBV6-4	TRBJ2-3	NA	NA	CASRASGTDTQYF	TGTGCCAGCAGGGCTAGCGGCACAGATACGCAGTATTTT
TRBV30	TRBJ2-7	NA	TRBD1	CAWRGGRYEQYF	TGTGCCTGGAGAGGGGGCAGGTACGAGCAGTACTTC
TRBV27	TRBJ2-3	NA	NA	CASSPWGPDTQYF	TGTGCCAGCAGTCCATGGGGGCCAGATACGCAGTATTTT
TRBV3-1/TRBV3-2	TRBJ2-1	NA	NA	CASTVRGIIDEQFF	TGTGCCAGCACCGTCCGTGGGATCATTGATGAGCAGTTCTTC
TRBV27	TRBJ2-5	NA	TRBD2	CASSSLGTSGRARETQYF	TGTGCCAGCAGTTCACTAGGGACTAGCGGGAGGGCCAGGGAGACCCAGTACTTC
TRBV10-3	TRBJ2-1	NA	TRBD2	CAISESGSGRDNEQFF	TGTGCCATCAGTGAGTCTGGTAGCGGGAGAGATAATGAGCAGTTCTTC